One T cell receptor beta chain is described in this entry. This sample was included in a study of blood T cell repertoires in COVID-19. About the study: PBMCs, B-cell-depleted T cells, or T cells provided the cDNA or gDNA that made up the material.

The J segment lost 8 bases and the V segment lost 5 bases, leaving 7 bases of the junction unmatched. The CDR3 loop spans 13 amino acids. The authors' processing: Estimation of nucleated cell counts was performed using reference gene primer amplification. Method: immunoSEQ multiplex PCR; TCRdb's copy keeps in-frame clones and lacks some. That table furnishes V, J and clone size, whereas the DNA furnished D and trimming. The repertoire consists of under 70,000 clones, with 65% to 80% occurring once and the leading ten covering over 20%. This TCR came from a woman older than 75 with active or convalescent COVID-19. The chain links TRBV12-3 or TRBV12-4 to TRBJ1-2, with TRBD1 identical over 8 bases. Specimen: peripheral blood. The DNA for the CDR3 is TGTGCCAGCAGTGCGGACAGGGATGTGGGCTACACCTTC. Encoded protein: CASSADRDVGYTF.